The next 15 T cell receptor beta chains were all read from a single sample in a study of monozygotic twins with inflammatory bowel disease. Reanalyzing the 5' RACE reads, TCRdb keeps one entry per CDR3 protein, without DNA. The sample's table shows about 450,000 distinct CDR3 sequences. Material: blood. These receptor sequences come from a human donor with ulcerative colitis or Crohn's disease, or a healthy co-twin of an affected twin (not recorded which).

The chain couples TRBV5-1 to TRBJ2-2; TCRdb gives TRBD1 as the D gene, but with no DNA this cannot be confirmed. This CDR3 is 17 amino acids long. Germline V lookup: CDR1 SGHRS, CDR2 YFSETQ. The CDR3 loop is CASSPGETGFPAGELFF.

V and J are TRBV4-1 and TRBJ2-4; TCRdb's D call of TRBD2 is untestable without DNA. Germline CDR1 MGHRA, CDR2 YSYEKL. This CDR3 comprises 13 residues. The CDR3 region is CASSPTGGDIQYF.

The V gene is TRBV4-2, the J gene TRBJ2-7; absent DNA, TCRdb's TRBD1 call cannot be checked. This CDR3 is built from 15 residues. The V gene's germline CDR1 is LGHNA and CDR2 YNFKEQ. Here the CDR3 reads CASSQERDLLGEQYF.

The CDR3 spells CASSSDVGQGYEQYF. The V and J genes are TRBV5-6 and TRBJ2-7; the D call from TCRdb, TRBD1, cannot be confirmed without DNA. The CDR3 has 15 amino acids. Looked up from germline, CDR1 is SGHDT and CDR2 is YYEEEE. Based on the CDR3 plus reference TRBV5-6 and TRBJ2-7, the full variable domain is DAGVTQSPTHLIKTRGQQVTLRCSPKSGHDTVSWYQQALGQGPQFIFQYYEEEERQRGNFPDRFSGHQFPNYSSELNVNALLLGDSALYLCASSSDVGQGYEQYFGPGTRLTVT.

The chain has TRBV5-1 and TRBJ2-1. The CDR3 has 11 amino acids. CDR1 and CDR2 (germline): SGHRS, YFSETQ. The CDR3 here is CASEGSNEQFF.

V is TRBV7-9 and J is TRBJ2-6. The CDR3 is made up of 13 amino acids. Germline loops: CDR1 SEHNR, CDR2 FQNEAQ (reference sequence). CDR3 residues: CASSLTGANVLTF. Full variable domain (rest looked up from reference TRBV7-9 and TRBJ2-6): DTGVSQNPRHKITKRGQNVTFRCDPISEHNRLYWYRQTLGQGPEFLTYFQNEAQLEKSRLLSDRFSAERPKGSFSTLEIQRTEQGDSAMYLCASSLTGANVLTFGAGSRLTVL.

V and J are TRBV20-1 and TRBJ2-6; the TCRdb D gene call, TRBD2, has no DNA to confirm it. The CDR3 totals 16 residues. The germline V gene has CDR1 DFQATT and CDR2 SNEGSKA (reference sequence). CDR3 in amino acids: CSARDWEGTGANVLTF.

This chain links TRBV12-3 or TRBV12-4 with TRBJ2-4. The CDR3 totals 15 residues. The chain's CDR3 is CASSKPILAKNIQYF.

The genes are TRBV7-2 and TRBJ2-1; TCRdb's D call of TRBD1 is untestable without DNA. Germline CDR1 reads SGHTA; CDR2 reads FQGNSA. The CDR3 contains 13 residues. CDR3 sequence: CASSLEALNEQFF.

The chain employs TRBV27 and TRBJ2-7; TCRdb calls TRBD1, which cannot be checked without DNA. The CDR3 spans 14 residues. Germline CDR1 MNHEY, CDR2 SMNVEV (reference sequence). CDR3 region: CASPATGLIREQYF.

This chain connects TRBV5-1 to TRBJ2-5; checking the TCRdb D call of TRBD2 is not possible without DNA. The CDR3 is made up of 14 amino acids. The V gene's germline CDR1 is SGHRS and CDR2 YFSETQ. Here the CDR3 reads CASSWGTSGETQYF.

The rearrangement uses TRBV29-1 and TRBJ2-7; TCRdb lists TRBD1, though no DNA is available to test this call. CDR1 SQVTM and CDR2 ANQGSEA come from the germline V gene. This CDR3 is built from 12 residues. The chain's CDR3 is CSVRQGAYEQYF.

The chain employs TRBV7-2 and TRBJ2-1; TCRdb gives TRBD2 as the D gene, but with no DNA this cannot be confirmed. The CDR3 runs to 15 residues. Germline CDR1 SGHTA, CDR2 FQGNSA. The CDR3 is CASSLTSGQYNEQFF.

This chain joins TRBV6-5 and TRBJ1-2; the TRBD1 assignment by TCRdb is unverifiable without DNA. The CDR3 is 18 amino acids. The germline V gene has CDR1 MNHEY and CDR2 SVGAGI. This CDR3 is CASSYSVAGTGGNYGYTF.

J is TRBJ1-2 and V is TRBV5-1; the TCRdb D gene call, TRBD1, has no DNA to confirm it. The CDR3 extends over 17 amino acids. Per the germline V gene, CDR1 is SGHRS and CDR2 is YFSETQ. CDR3 sequence: CASSLGDSSTIYYGYTF.